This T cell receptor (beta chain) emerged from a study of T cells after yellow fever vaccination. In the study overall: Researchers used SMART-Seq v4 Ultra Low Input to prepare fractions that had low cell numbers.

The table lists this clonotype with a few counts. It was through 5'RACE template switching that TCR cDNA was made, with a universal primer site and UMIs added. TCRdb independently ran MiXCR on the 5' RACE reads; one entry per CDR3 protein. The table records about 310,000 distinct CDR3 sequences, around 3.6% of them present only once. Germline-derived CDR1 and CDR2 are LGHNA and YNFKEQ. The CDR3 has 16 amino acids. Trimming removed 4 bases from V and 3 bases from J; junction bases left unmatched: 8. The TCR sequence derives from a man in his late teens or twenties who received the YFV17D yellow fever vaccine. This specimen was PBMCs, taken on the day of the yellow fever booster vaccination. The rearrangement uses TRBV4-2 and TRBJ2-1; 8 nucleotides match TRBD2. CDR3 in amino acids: CASSRTRGGGYNEQFF. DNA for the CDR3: TGTGCCAGCAGCCGAACCCGGGGGGGGGGCTACAATGAGCAGTTCTTC.